This T cell receptor (beta chain) was sequenced in a study of T cell repertoires in cytomegalovirus infection. Background on the study: Public TCR beta signatures marked donors with CMV infection and the matching HLA. General observations from the study: Accumulated public TCR beta family frequency recognized individuals carrying CMV together with the relevant HLA. Dominating the ex vivo response were TCR beta clonotypes that were CMV-specific and HLA-C-restricted.

This clonotype was observed many times. What it recognizes is unknown. Using its own MiXCR run on the reads, TCRdb lists one record per CDR3 protein. The table shows about 140,000 distinct CDR3 sequences, with about 6.5% occurring only once. The CDR3 spans 15 residues. CDR1 is SGHNT and CDR2 is YYREEE in the germline V gene (reference sequence). The germline V and J ends were trimmed by 0 bases and 6 bases, with 15 bases remaining between them. The gene calls are TRBV5-4 and TRBJ1-1; D is ambiguous. The TCR comes from a human donor in good health (CMV status not recorded). Some clones in this sample may be carry-over from other donors' samples. The sample comprised PBMCs. In DNA form, the CDR3 reads TGTGCCAGCAGCTTGGATGACGGCCTGGCCTCTGAAGCTTTCTTT. It codes for CASSLDDGLASEAFF. The full variable domain, in which reference TRBV5-4 and TRBJ1-1 provide the parts outside the CDR3, is ETGVTQSPTHLIKTRGQQVTLRCSSQSGHNTVSWYQQALGQGPQFIFQYYREEENGRGNFPPRFSGLQFPNYSSELNVNALELDDSALYLCASSLDDGLASEAFFGQGTRLTVV.